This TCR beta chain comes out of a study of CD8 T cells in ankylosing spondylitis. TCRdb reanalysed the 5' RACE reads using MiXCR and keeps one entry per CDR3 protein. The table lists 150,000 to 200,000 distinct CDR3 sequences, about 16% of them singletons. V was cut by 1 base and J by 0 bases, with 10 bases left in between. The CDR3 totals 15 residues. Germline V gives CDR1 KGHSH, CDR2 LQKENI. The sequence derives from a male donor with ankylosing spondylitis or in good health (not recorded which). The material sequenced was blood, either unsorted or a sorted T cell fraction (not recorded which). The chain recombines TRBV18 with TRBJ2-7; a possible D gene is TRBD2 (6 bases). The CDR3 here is CASSPRGESSYEQYF. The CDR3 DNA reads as TGTGCCAGCTCACCACGGGGGGAGAGCTCCTACGAGCAGTACTTC.